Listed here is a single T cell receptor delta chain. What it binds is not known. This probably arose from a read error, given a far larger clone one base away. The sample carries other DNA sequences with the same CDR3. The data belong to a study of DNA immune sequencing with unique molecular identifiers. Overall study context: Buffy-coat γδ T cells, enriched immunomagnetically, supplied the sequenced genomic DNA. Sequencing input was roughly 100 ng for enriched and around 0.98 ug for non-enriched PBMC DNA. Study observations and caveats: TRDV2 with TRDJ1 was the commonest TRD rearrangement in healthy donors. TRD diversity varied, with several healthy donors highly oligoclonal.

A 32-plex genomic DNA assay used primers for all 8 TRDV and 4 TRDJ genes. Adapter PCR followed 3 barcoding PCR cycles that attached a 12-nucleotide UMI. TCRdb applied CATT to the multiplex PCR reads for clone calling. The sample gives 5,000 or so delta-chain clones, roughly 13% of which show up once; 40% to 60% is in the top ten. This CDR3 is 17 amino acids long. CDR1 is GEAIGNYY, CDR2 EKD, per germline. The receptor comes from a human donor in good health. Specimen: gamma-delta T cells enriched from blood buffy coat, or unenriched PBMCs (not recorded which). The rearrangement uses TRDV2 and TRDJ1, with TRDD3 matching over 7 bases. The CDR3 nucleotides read TGTGCTTGTGACACCCTCGTGTTGGGGGAGAACACCGATAAACTCATCTTT. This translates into CACDTLVLGENTDKLIF.